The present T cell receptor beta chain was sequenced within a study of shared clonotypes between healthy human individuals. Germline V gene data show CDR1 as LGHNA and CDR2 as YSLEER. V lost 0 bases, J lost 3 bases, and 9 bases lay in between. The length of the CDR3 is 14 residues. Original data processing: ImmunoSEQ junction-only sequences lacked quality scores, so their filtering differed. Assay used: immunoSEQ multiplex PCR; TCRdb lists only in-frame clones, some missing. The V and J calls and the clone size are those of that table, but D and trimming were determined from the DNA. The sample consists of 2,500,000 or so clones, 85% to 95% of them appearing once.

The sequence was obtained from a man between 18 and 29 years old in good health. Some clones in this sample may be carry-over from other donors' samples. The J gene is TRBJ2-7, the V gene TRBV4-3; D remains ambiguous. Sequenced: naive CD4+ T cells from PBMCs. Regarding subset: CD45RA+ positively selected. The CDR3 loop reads CASSQDSAFYEQYF. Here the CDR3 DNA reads TGCGCCAGCAGCCAAGACTCGGCGTTCTACGAGCAGTACTTC.